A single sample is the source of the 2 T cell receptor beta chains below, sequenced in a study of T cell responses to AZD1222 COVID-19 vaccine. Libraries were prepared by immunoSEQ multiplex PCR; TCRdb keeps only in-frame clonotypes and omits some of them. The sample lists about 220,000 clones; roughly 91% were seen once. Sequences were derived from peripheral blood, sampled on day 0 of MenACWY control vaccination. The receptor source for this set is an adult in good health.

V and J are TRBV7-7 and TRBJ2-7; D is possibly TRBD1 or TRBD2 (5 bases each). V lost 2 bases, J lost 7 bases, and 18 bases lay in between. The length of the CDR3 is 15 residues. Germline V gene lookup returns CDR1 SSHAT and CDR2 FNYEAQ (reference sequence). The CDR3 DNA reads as TGTGCCAGCAGCTTACAGCCCAGCGGAGAGGGGGAGCAGTACTTC. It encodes CASSLQPSGEGEQYF.

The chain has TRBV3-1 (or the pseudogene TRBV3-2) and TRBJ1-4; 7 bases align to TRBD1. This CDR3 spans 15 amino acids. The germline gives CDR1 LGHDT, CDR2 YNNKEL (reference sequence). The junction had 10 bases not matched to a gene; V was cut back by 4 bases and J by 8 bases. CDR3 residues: CASSPSTGAREKLFF. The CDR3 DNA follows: TGTGCCAGCAGCCCATCCACAGGGGCGCGGGAAAAACTGTTTTTT.